This T cell receptor (beta chain) was sequenced during a study of T cell responses to AZD1222 COVID-19 vaccine. The data were produced by immunoSEQ multiplex PCR, yet TCRdb's version contains in-frame clones alone and is incomplete. The sample yields under 90,000 clones, about four fifths seen once. V was clipped by 6 bases and J by 4 bases; unmatched bases: 13. This CDR3 has 19 amino acids. Germline loops: CDR1 LNHDA, CDR2 SQIVND (reference sequence). The sequences come from peripheral blood, collected 28 days after the second AZD1222 dose. This sequence originates from an adult who received the AZD1222 COVID-19 vaccine. This chain joins TRBV19 and TRBJ2-6, with 12 bases lining up with TRBD1. DNA for the CDR3: TGTGCCAGTAGCCGGGGGACAGGGGGCGCCAAACAGGGGGCCAACGTCCTGACTTTC. Residues: CASSRGTGGAKQGANVLTF. Supplemented by reference TRBV19 and TRBJ2-6, the full variable domain reads DGGITQSPKYLFRKEGQNVTLSCEQNLNHDAMYWYRQDPGQGLRLIYYSQIVNDFQKGDIAEGYSVSREKKESFPLTVTSAQKNPTAFYLCASSRGTGGAKQGANVLTFGAGSRLTVL.